The rows below give T cell receptor beta chains drawn from one sample of a study of sequential checkpoint blockade in melanoma. The protocol was immunoSEQ multiplex PCR, while the TCRdb copy is restricted to in-frame clones and leaves out a portion. The sample contains 25,000 to 35,000 clones, about 89% of which appear only once. This material consisted of CD8+ T cells sorted from blood (inferred from file names), taken from a patient given nivolumab and ipilimumab in sequence. All receptors come from a human donor with melanoma. The conserved cysteine and the conserved F or W are not part of the CDR3 here.

TRBV14	TRBJ2-1	ASSQEGLVQGRNEQF
TRBV4-2	TRBJ1-2	ASSQDRGTGTLSGYT
TRBV28	TRBJ1-6	ASSPRTGGDSPLH
TRBV9	TRBJ1-2	ASSVSGSLRYGYT
TRBV13	TRBJ1-4	ASSLAGQGHNEKLF
TRBV7-6	TRBJ1-6	ASSLALRGNNSPLH
TRBV2	TRBJ2-3	ASTGTSGGAADTQY
TRBV27	TRBJ2-5	ASSLSSLWRGAWETQY
TRBV27	TRBJ1-2	ASSSLTGPAYGYT
TRBV30	TRBJ1-3	AWSAGPTASSGNTIY
TRBV7-9	TRBJ2-5	ASSTPSPTGGYEETQY
TRBV10-3	TRBJ2-2	AISPGGHGTGELF
TRBV5-8	TRBJ1-5	ASSSNQDSRSRPQH
TRBV13	TRBJ2-1	ASSFGLADTYNEQF
TRBV27	TRBJ2-1	ASSFGLAGPQF
TRBV7-9	TRBJ1-1	ASRPSSGTKLEAF
TRBV27	TRBJ2-7	ASGWTESYEQY
TRBV5-4	TRBJ2-7	ASRATSGEQY
TRBV5-4	TRBJ2-7	ASSFSGGSYEQY
TRBV27	TRBJ1-1	ASSPVMNTEAF
TRBV28	TRBJ1-5	ASMQGMGYSNQPQH
TRBV6-5	TRBJ2-5	ASSYEGGIGETQY
TRBV5-6	TRBJ2-1	ASRGTSYNEQF
TRBV5-6	TRBJ2-1	ASSHGTIIYNEQF
TRBV19	TRBJ1-5	ASSETGPQPQH
TRBV12-5	TRBJ2-1	ASSDPAGGADEQF
TRBV27	TRBJ1-1	ASSLRQGALLMNTEAF
TRBV28	TRBJ2-5	ASSLGGQETQY
TRBV30	TRBJ1-5	AWSVRTADQPQH
TRBV7-6	TRBJ1-5	ASSLLAGQPQH
TRBV27	TRBJ2-1	ASSLVIAGYNEQF
TRBV27	TRBJ2-2	ASIAGPNTGELF
TRBV15	TRBJ1-5	ATSNPGGQPQH
TRBV9	TRBJ1-4	ASSASGGRGEKLF
TRBV7-6	TRBJ1-2	ASSLSGQNYGYT
TRBV13	TRBJ2-1	ASSLGQGTYNEQF
TRBV20-1	TRBJ2-7	SAPYAGVQY
TRBV12-5	TRBJ1-2	ASGLVLDRRYYYGYT
TRBV7-6	TRBJ2-7	ASSSRSGLVWEQY
TRBV6-5	TRBJ2-7	ASSAGAGHYEQY
TRBV27	TRBJ1-2	ASSFGGRAYGYT
TRBV28	TRBJ2-7	ASSLGRDKPYEQY
TRBV5-5	TRBJ2-7	ASSPPWTAHEQY
TRBV13	TRBJ1-4	ASSSEEELF
TRBV7-9	TRBJ2-5	ASSLASGLRSQY
TRBV28	TRBJ2-5	ASSSSPWDRGQETQY
TRBV7-9	TRBJ2-1	ASSRGLAEQF
TRBV9	TRBJ1-2	ASSHIKGALIGYT
TRBV6-6	TRBJ2-7	ASSLQGGNEQY
TRBV2	TRBJ2-1	ASSPRTSGSYNEQF
TRBV9	TRBJ1-4	ASSVGTGVPGEKLF